This TCR beta chain originates from a study of blood T cell repertoires in COVID-19. Study in general: Italy, Spain and the United States were the sources of the convalescent and acute COVID-19 samples. PBMCs, B-cell-depleted T cells, or T cells provided the cDNA or gDNA that made up the material.

Sequencing was performed with immunoSEQ multiplex PCR; in TCRdb, only in-frame clones are kept and a portion is missing. Found here are around 360,000 clones, around 87% of them singletons; the top ten hold more than 9%. Followed over time, Seattle patients had been enrolled while infection was active. The ends lost 6 bases at V and 2 bases at J; junction bases unmatched: 12. CDR1 SNHLY and CDR2 FYNNEI come from the germline V gene. The CDR3 totals 17 residues. This receptor was identified in a woman aged 25 to 45 with COVID-19, enrolled during active disease. The genes are TRBV2 and TRBJ1-5; 8 nucleotides match TRBD1. Sequenced material: peripheral blood. CDR3 bases: TGTGCCAGCAGCCCGACAGGGGCTGGGATCGGCAATCAGCCCCAGCATTTT. Residues: CASSPTGAGIGNQPQHF.